Presented here are 13 T cell receptor beta chains from one specimen sequenced in a study of T cell responses to AZD1222 COVID-19 vaccine. The data were produced by immunoSEQ multiplex PCR, yet TCRdb's version contains in-frame clones alone and is incomplete. The top ten hold approximately 3.5% of the sample, which has 100,000 to 120,000 clones, roughly 87% seen once. Specimen: peripheral blood, collected on day 0 of AZD1222 vaccination. The receptors stem from an adult in good health.

The chain joins TRBV3-1 (or the pseudogene TRBV3-2) to TRBJ2-7, with 7 bases lining up with TRBD1. Germline lookup yields CDR1 LGHDT and CDR2 YNNKEL (reference sequence). V lost 4 bases and J lost 5; bases outside the gene matches: 11. The CDR3 consists of 15 residues. CDR3 nucleotides: TGTGCCAGCAGCCTAACCCGACAGGGCGGCGACGAGCAGTACTTC. It yields the protein CASSLTRQGGDEQYF.

This rearrangement joins TRBV29-1 to TRBJ1-2, with D perhaps matching TRBD1 (6 bases). CDR1 SQVTM and CDR2 ANQGSEA come from the germline V gene. This CDR3 has 13 residues. V was trimmed by 7 bases and J by 6 bases, leaving 18 bases between them. In DNA, the CDR3 is TGCAGCGCTGATTCGGGGGCACCAGATGGCTACACCTTC. Its translation is CSADSGAPDGYTF. Full variable domain (outside the CDR3, taken from reference TRBV29-1 and TRBJ1-2): SAVISQKPSRDICQRGTSLTIQCQVDSQVTMMFWYRQQPGQSLTLIATANQGSEATYESGFVIDKFPISRPNLTFSTLTVSNMSPEDSSIYLCSADSGAPDGYTFGSGTRLTVV.

J is TRBJ1-2 and V is TRBV19; no firm D call. V lost 3 bases, J lost 4 bases, and 9 bases lay in between. Germline V gene data show CDR1 as LNHDA and CDR2 as SQIVND (reference sequence). The CDR3 runs to 13 residues. CDR3 amino acids: CASSMGRSYGYTF. CDR3 DNA: TGTGCCAGTAGTATGGGCAGGAGCTATGGCTACACCTTC. The entire variable domain, with the rest obtained from reference TRBV19 and TRBJ1-2, is as follows: DGGITQSPKYLFRKEGQNVTLSCEQNLNHDAMYWYRQDPGQGLRLIYYSQIVNDFQKGDIAEGYSVSREKKESFPLTVTSAQKNPTAFYLCASSMGRSYGYTFGSGTRLTVV.

V gene TRBV16 combines with J gene TRBJ1-5, with TRBD1 matching 11 bases. This CDR3 is 15 amino acids long. Germline V gene lookup returns CDR1 KGHSY and CDR2 FQNENV. The trim removed 4 bases at V and 6 bases at J, leaving 5 bases unmatched. The CDR3 here is CASSRGQGAGQPQHF. For the CDR3, the DNA is TGTGCCAGCAGCCGAGGACAGGGGGCCGGTCAGCCCCAGCATTTT.

This sequence joins TRBV12-5 and TRBJ2-1; D is ambiguous. This CDR3 is 17 amino acids long. V was trimmed by 0 bases and J by 0 bases, leaving 12 bases between them. In germline, CDR1 is LGHNT, CDR2 FRNRAP. CDR3 residues: CASGLVGSSSSYNEQFF. The CDR3 DNA follows: TGTGCTAGTGGTTTGGTTGGGTCTTCGAGCTCCTACAATGAGCAGTTCTTC. The full variable domain, rest sourced from reference TRBV12-5 and TRBJ2-1, is DARVTQTPRHKVTEMGQEVTMRCQPILGHNTVFWYRQTMMQGLELLAYFRNRAPLDDSGMPKDRFSAEMPDATLATLKIQPSEPRDSAVYFCASGLVGSSSSYNEQFFGPGTRLTVL.

The gene calls are TRBV15 and TRBJ2-5, with 12 nucleotides matching TRBD2. The CDR3 has 19 amino acids. The J segment lost 4 bases and the V segment lost 0 bases, leaving 12 bases of the junction unmatched. Germline V CDR1 and CDR2: LNHNV, YYDKDF (reference sequence). CDR3 region: CATSRDRLAGGLSRETQYF. The CDR3 coding sequence is TGTGCCACCAGCAGAGATCGCCTAGCGGGGGGGTTGAGTAGAGAGACCCAGTACTTC.

A single count supports this clone. The genes are TRBV2 and TRBJ2-6; 14 bases map to TRBD2. The ends lost 5 bases at V and 1 base at J; junction bases unmatched: 7. This CDR3 is 19 amino acids long. Germline lookup yields CDR1 SNHLY and CDR2 FYNNEI. CDR3 bases: TGTGCCAGCAGTAACCCCGGACTAGCGGGAGGTTCTGGGGCCAACGTCCTGACTTTC. The encoded protein is CASSNPGLAGGSGANVLTF.

This rearrangement joins TRBV6-6 to TRBJ2-2, with 12 bases fitting TRBD2. Germline V gene sequence: CDR1 MNHNY, CDR2 SVGAGI (reference sequence). V lost 5 bases and J lost 5; bases outside the gene matches: 9. This CDR3 is built from 17 residues. The CDR3 DNA reads TGTGCCAGCAGTCGGACTAGCGGGAAGGTTAAGACCGGGGAGCTGTTTTTT. It specifies CASSRTSGKVKTGELFF.

V gene TRBV5-8 combines with J gene TRBJ1-3; 7 bases are shared with TRBD1. Germline V gene sequence: CDR1 SGHTS, CDR2 YDEGEE. The trim removed 1 base at V and 0 bases at J, leaving 4 bases unmatched. The CDR3 sequence is 16 residues long. The CDR3 coding sequence is TGTGCCAGCAGCTTGTACCAGGGGGGCTCTGGAAACACCATATATTTT. As protein: CASSLYQGGSGNTIYF.

V usage is TRBV7-8 and J usage is TRBJ2-5; the D gene is possibly TRBD1 (5 bases). The CDR3 is made up of 17 amino acids. Germline V gene sequence: CDR1 SGHVS, CDR2 FQNEAQ. Trimming removed 1 base from V and 0 bases from J, with 15 bases in between. CDR3 DNA sequence: TGTGCCAGCAGCTTAGTAGTTCTAGGGGCGTACCAAGAGACCCAGTACTTC. It is translated as CASSLVVLGAYQETQYF.

The chain is built from TRBV7-2 and TRBJ1-1; D might be TRBD1 (5 bases). Looked up from germline, CDR1 is SGHTA and CDR2 is FQGNSA. V was shortened by 0 bases and J by 4 bases, with 15 bases between the two germline ends. This CDR3 contains 16 residues. The CDR3 bases are TGTGCCAGCAGCTTAGCGCCAACGGGGAGGGGCACTGAAGCTTTCTTT. This encodes CASSLAPTGRGTEAFF.

In DNA form, the CDR3 reads TGTGCCAGTAGTTCCGGGGACAGTAGGGGTGAAAAACTGTTTTTT. Translated: CASSSGDSRGEKLFF. The J gene is TRBJ1-4, the V gene TRBV19, with TRBD1 identical over 7 bases. Germline V gives CDR1 LNHDA, CDR2 SQIVND (reference sequence). V lost 5 bases to trimming and J lost 7 bases; unmatched junction nucleotides: 10. CDR3 length: 15 amino acids.

The chain joins TRBV19 to TRBJ1-6, with D uncertain. The CDR3 totals 13 residues. Germline CDR1 and CDR2: LNHDA and SQIVND (reference sequence). Trimming removed 6 bases from V and 9 bases from J, with 12 bases in between. CDR3 protein: CASSPSKGSPLHF. In DNA form, the CDR3 reads TGTGCCAGTAGCCCGTCAAAGGGTTCACCCCTCCACTTT.